One sample yielded the 22 T cell receptor beta chains listed below, sequenced in a study of identical twins. TCRdb reprocessed the 5' RACE reads with MiXCR, giving one entry per CDR3 protein. Of some 730,000 distinct CDR3 sequences detected, 18% appear once; the ten largest clones hold 10% to 15%. The same specimen was also included in a second study, on T cells expressing NK-cell markers.

The sequencing input was PBMCs. Receptor source: a young woman in good health.

V usage is TRBV12-3 or TRBV12-4 and J usage is TRBJ1-2; no firm D call. Trimming left V 3 bases short and J 4 bases short, with 18 bases between. CDR3 length: 16 amino acids. In nucleotides, the CDR3 is TGTGCCAGCAGTTTTCGTCAACCCAATGGCGTCTATGGCTACACCTTC. Translating it yields CASSFRQPNGVYGYTF.

CDR3 bases: TGTGCCAGCAGCTTGGACCCCGCTGTGGGCCCCCGGACAGCCTACGAGCAGTACTTC. Translating it yields CASSLDPAVGPRTAYEQYF. The chain is built from TRBV5-6 and TRBJ2-7; a possible D gene is TRBD1 (6 bases). Germline CDR1 SGHDT, CDR2 YYEEEE. CDR3 length: 19 residues. V lost 0 bases to trimming and J lost 2 bases, with 24 bases between them.

V gene TRBV6-1 combines with J gene TRBJ1-1, with D hard to call. V was trimmed by 6 bases and J by 2 bases, leaving 16 bases between them. This CDR3 is built from 15 residues. The V gene's germline CDR1 is MNHNS and CDR2 SASEGT. CDR3 DNA sequence: TGTGCCAGCAGCCTGGCCGAGGAAGTTAACACTGAAGCTTTCTTT. Translating gives CASSLAEEVNTEAFF.

This clonotype was seen a few times. This chain links TRBV7-2 with TRBJ2-7; D possibly corresponds to TRBD1 (7 bases). This CDR3 has 16 amino acids. V was cut by 1 base and J by 2 bases, with 15 bases left in between. The germline CDR1 and CDR2 sequences are SGHTA and FQGNSA. The CDR3 DNA reads TGTGCCAGCAGCTTAGGTCCTGCCAGGGGGGCCTACGAGCAGTACTTC. It encodes CASSLGPARGAYEQYF.

This clonotype was recorded a few times. The chain links TRBV9 to TRBJ2-1; a weak D match, TRBD2 (7 bases). Germline CDR1 is SGDLS and CDR2 is YYNGEE. Trimming took off 4 bases at V and 2 bases at J, with 16 bases between the two ends. CDR3 length equals 16 residues. CDR3 DNA: TGTGCCAGCAGCCCCGGAGGGGGGAGGGCCTACAATGAGCAGTTCTTC. It translates to CASSPGGGRAYNEQFF.

V and J are TRBV7-2 and TRBJ2-7; weak D call: TRBD2 (6 bases). The CDR3 consists of 14 residues. Germline CDR1 and CDR2: SGHTA and FQGNSA. V lost 1 base and J lost 4, with 11 bases in between. The CDR3 protein is CASSLVVAGYEQYF. The CDR3 DNA follows: TGTGCCAGCAGCTTAGTTGTTGCGGGGTACGAGCAGTACTTC.

At least ten counts were recorded for this clonotype. This chain joins TRBV12-3 or TRBV12-4 and TRBJ2-2, with 12 bases identical to TRBD2. Germline trimming cut 6 bases from V and 5 bases from J; bases unmatched to any gene: 13. The CDR3 has 18 amino acids. CDR3 protein: CASSFSPSSGRGTGELFF. The CDR3 region has the DNA TGTGCCAGCAGCTTCTCCCCCTCTAGCGGGAGGGGTACCGGGGAGCTGTTTTTT.

The chain is built from TRBV6-1 and TRBJ2-1; D unresolved. This CDR3 comprises 14 residues. The germline V gene has CDR1 MNHNS and CDR2 SASEGT. The V and J ends lost 6 bases and 8 bases respectively, with 17 bases between them. The CDR3 DNA reads TGTGCCAGCAGAGGACCGACCGTTCGCCATGAGCAGTTCTTC. Translated, it gives CASRGPTVRHEQFF.

This clonotype occurred many times. This chain uses TRBV5-1 with TRBJ1-6; 9 bases agree with TRBD1. V shed 0 bases, J shed 3 bases, and the junction held 4 bases outside the gene matches. The CDR3 covers 17 residues. Germline values: CDR1 SGHRS, CDR2 YFSETQ. The CDR3 DNA is TGCGCCAGCAGCTTGGCTGGACAGGGGAGCTATAATTCACCCCTCCACTTT. Translated: CASSLAGQGSYNSPLHF.

The chain recombines TRBV20-1 with TRBJ1-2, with D uncertain. V was shortened by 0 bases and J by 3 bases, with 11 bases between the two germline ends. CDR1 is DFQATT and CDR2 is SNEGSKA in the germline V gene (reference sequence). The CDR3 totals 14 residues. CDR3 nucleotide sequence: TGCAGTGCTAGAGACGTGGGCAGGCACTATGGCTACACCTTC. Translating it yields CSARDVGRHYGYTF.

The rearrangement uses TRBV9 and TRBJ1-1, with D perhaps matching TRBD1 (5 bases). V shed 0 bases and J shed 8 bases, with 14 bases lying between them. CDR1 SGDLS and CDR2 YYNGEE come from the germline V gene. This CDR3 region has 14 residues. The CDR3 sequence is CASSVVGGALEAFF. CDR3 nucleotide sequence: TGTGCCAGCAGCGTAGTCGGGGGAGCATTAGAAGCTTTCTTT.

The rearrangement uses TRBV11-2 and TRBJ1-1, with TRBD1 matching 11 bases. Germline V CDR1 and CDR2: SGHAT, FQNNGV. Trimming cost V 6 bases and J 10 bases; bases outside gene matches: 1. The length of the CDR3 is 11 residues. CDR3 loop: CASRGTGGAFF. The CDR3 bases are TGTGCCAGCAGGGGGACAGGGGGAGCTTTCTTT.

The chain carries TRBV2 and TRBJ1-2; no reliable D call. Germline CDR1 and CDR2: SNHLY and FYNNEI. Trimming pared 6 bases from V and 7 bases from J, leaving 15 bases between. This CDR3 has 13 residues. Here the CDR3 DNA reads TGTGCCAGCAGACTGGGGTTATTAGGTGGCTACACCTTC. It yields the protein CASRLGLLGGYTF.

The table lists this clonotype with a few counts. This rearrangement joins TRBV10-2 to TRBJ2-1; D might be TRBD2 (5 bases). This CDR3 has 15 residues. In germline, CDR1 is WSHSY, CDR2 SAAADI. V dropped 3 bases and J dropped 1 base, with 10 bases sitting between them. CDR3 DNA sequence: TGCGCCAGCAGTGATATGCGGGTATCCTACAATGAGCAGTTCTTC. Amino acids: CASSDMRVSYNEQFF.

This clonotype was counted between two and nine times. The chain joins TRBV12-3 or TRBV12-4 to TRBJ1-4, with D unclear. The ends were cut back, 1 base at V and 12 bases at J, with 12 bases in the middle. The CDR3 has 13 residues. This CDR3 reads CASSLEEAEELFF. As DNA, the CDR3 is TGTGCCAGCAGTTTAGAGGAAGCGGAAGAACTGTTTTTT.

In this sample, this clonotype turned up a few times. J is TRBJ1-6 and V is TRBV6-5; D unresolved. The length of the CDR3 is 14 residues. Germline V gene lookup returns CDR1 MNHEY and CDR2 SVGAGI. V lost 2 bases and J lost 11, with 13 bases in between. The CDR3 region has the DNA TGTGCCAGCAGTTACGGGGAGGTACGGACACCCCTCCACTTT. Translation gives CASSYGEVRTPLHF.

The chain combines TRBV5-1 with TRBJ2-1; 9 bases are a match to TRBD1. With V trimmed by 4 bases and J by 7 bases, 9 bases remained unmatched. Per the germline V gene, CDR1 is SGHRS and CDR2 is YFSETQ. This CDR3 is 15 amino acids long. The CDR3 bases are TGCGCCAGCAGCATTAGACAGGGGGGGTGGAATGAGCAGTTCTTC. This codes for CASSIRQGGWNEQFF.

V usage is TRBV30 and J usage is TRBJ2-7, with D maybe TRBD2 (6 bases). Trimming pared 3 bases from V and 6 bases from J, leaving 15 bases between. The CDR3 totals 13 residues. The germline gives CDR1 GTSNPN, CDR2 SVGIG (reference sequence). CDR3 DNA: TGTGCCTGGAGGTTCGCAGGGACTGGCGAGCAGTACTTC. It yields the protein CAWRFAGTGEQYF.

This clonotype came up a few times. The chain recombines TRBV10-3 with TRBJ2-5, with 10 bases that match TRBD1. V shed 6 bases and J 5 bases; nucleotides not matched to a gene: 6. The length of the CDR3 is 14 residues. CDR1 and CDR2 from the germline V gene are ENHRY and SYGVKD. CDR3 residues: CAIRGQGSWETQYF. The DNA of the CDR3 is TGTGCCATCAGGGGACAGGGGAGTTGGGAGACCCAGTACTTC.

The V and J genes are TRBV6-5 and TRBJ2-5; the D gene is possibly TRBD1 (6 bases). Trimming cost V 3 bases and J 4 bases, with 21 bases left between them. The CDR3 runs to 17 residues. Germline V gives CDR1 MNHEY, CDR2 SVGAGI. CDR3 nucleotide sequence: TGTGCCAGCAGTTATTATTCCCCCACAGGGAGAGGAGAGACCCAGTACTTC. Its protein product is CASSYYSPTGRGETQYF.

The sample holds a few counts of this clonotype. The rearrangement links TRBV7-9 to TRBJ1-1, with D perhaps TRBD1 (5 bases). V was clipped by 6 bases and J by 4 bases, with 15 bases between them. Germline CDR1 SEHNR, CDR2 FQNEAQ (reference sequence). This CDR3 spans 14 amino acids. The CDR3: CASSFSGGGTEAFF. DNA of the CDR3: TGTGCCAGCAGTTTCAGCGGGGGGGGCACTGAAGCTTTCTTT.

The chain combines TRBV12-3 or TRBV12-4 with TRBJ1-1; possible D gene TRBD1, 6 bases. This CDR3 spans 18 amino acids. The ends were cut back, 0 bases at V and 6 bases at J, with 23 bases in the middle. The DNA for the CDR3 is TGTGCCAGCAGTTTAGCGCCTCGGACAGCGCTCTGGGGACCTGAAGCTTTCTTT. The encoded protein is CASSLAPRTALWGPEAFF.